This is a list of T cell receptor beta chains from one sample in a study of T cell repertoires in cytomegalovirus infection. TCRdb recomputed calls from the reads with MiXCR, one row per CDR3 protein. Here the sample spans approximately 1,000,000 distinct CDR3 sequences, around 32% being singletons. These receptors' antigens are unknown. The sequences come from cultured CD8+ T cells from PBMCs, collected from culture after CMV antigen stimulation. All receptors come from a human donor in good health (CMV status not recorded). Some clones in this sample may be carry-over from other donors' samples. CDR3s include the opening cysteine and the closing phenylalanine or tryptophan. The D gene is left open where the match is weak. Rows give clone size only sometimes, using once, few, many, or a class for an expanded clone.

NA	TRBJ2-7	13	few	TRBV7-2	TGTGCCAGCAGCATCGGGCCGATCCACGAGCAGTACTTC	CASSIGPIHEQYF
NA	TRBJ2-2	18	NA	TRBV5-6	TGTGCCAGCAGCTTTCGGGGAGGTTTCCCCCCGAACACCGGGGAGCTGTTTTTT	CASSFRGGFPPNTGELFF
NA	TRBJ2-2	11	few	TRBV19	TGTGCCACCACTTCAGTCGGGGAGCTGTTTTTT	CATTSVGELFF
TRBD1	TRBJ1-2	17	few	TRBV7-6	TGTGCCAGCAGCTGGCCAGAGACAGGGGGGGAACTCTATGGCTACACCTTC	CASSWPETGGELYGYTF
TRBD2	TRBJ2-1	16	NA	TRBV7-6	TGTGCTAGCAGCTTACGTAGCGGGGGGGCCTGGGAAGAGCAGTTCTTC	CASSLRSGGAWEEQFF
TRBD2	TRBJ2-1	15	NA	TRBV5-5	TGTGCCAGCAGCAAAGGACTAGCGGTTAACAATGAGCAGTTCTTC	CASSKGLAVNNEQFF
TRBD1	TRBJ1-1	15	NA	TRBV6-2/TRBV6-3	TGTGCCAGCAGTTACTCGAAGACAGGGTCCACTGAAGCTTTCTTT	CASSYSKTGSTEAFF
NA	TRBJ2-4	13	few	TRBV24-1	TGTGCCACCAGTGGTCATACTGAAAACATTCAGTACTTC	CATSGHTENIQYF
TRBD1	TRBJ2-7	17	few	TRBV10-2	TGCGCCAGCAGTGGTTTCGACGGGACAGGGGATCTGTACGAGCAGTACTTC	CASSGFDGTGDLYEQYF
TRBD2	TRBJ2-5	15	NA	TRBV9	TGTGCCAGCAGCGCGGGACTAGCGGTACAAGAGACCCAGTACTTC	CASSAGLAVQETQYF
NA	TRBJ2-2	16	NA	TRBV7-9	TGTGCCAGCAGCGGGCAGGGGGGCCTTAACACCGGGGAGCTGTTTTTT	CASSGQGGLNTGELFF
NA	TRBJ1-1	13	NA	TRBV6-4	TGTGCCAGCAGTATGGGGGGCCTGACTGAAGCTTTCTTT	CASSMGGLTEAFF
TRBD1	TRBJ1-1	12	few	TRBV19	TGTGCCAGTAGCCAGGACAGGTTGCAAGTTCTTTTT	CASSQDRLQVLF
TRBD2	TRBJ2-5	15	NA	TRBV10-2	TGCGCCAGCAAGAGGACTAGCGGGATACAAGAGACCCAGTACTTC	CASKRTSGIQETQYF